A single sample gave rise to the 26 T cell receptor beta chains below, sequenced in a study of blood T cell repertoires in COVID-19. Sequencing was performed with immunoSEQ multiplex PCR; in TCRdb, only in-frame clones are kept and a portion is missing. The sample carries about 160,000 clones, 75% to 90% recorded once. Sequencing was performed on peripheral blood. The receptors derive from a man aged 65 to 85 with acute or convalescent COVID-19.

This clone showed up just a few times. The genes are TRBV11-2 and TRBJ2-7; D call uncertain. Germline V gene sequence: CDR1 SGHAT, CDR2 FQNNGV. This CDR3 comprises 14 residues. The V end lost 2 bases, the J end lost 4 bases, and 12 bases lay between the germline ends. This CDR3 is CASSLPFRRYEQYF. Written as DNA, the CDR3 is TGTGCCAGCAGCTTACCGTTCAGAAGATACGAGCAGTACTTC.

V usage is TRBV5-1 and J usage is TRBJ1-5; no clear D gene. The V gene's germline CDR1 is SGHRS and CDR2 YFSETQ. The V and J ends lost 0 bases and 1 base respectively, with 8 bases between them. This CDR3 is built from 15 residues. The CDR3 loop is CASSLGVRSNQPQHF. In DNA form, the CDR3 reads TGCGCCAGCAGCTTGGGGGTCAGGAGCAATCAGCCCCAGCATTTT.

The chain carries TRBV5-1 and TRBJ1-5, with D perhaps TRBD1 (6 bases). V dropped 0 bases and J dropped 3 bases, with 19 bases sitting between them. Germline V gene lookup returns CDR1 SGHRS and CDR2 YFSETQ. This CDR3 has 18 residues. The CDR3 DNA sequence: TGCGCCAGCAGCTTGGAACCAAGACAGGCCGGTACCAATCAGCCCCAGCATTTT. It encodes CASSLEPRQAGTNQPQHF.

This clone has a handful of counts. The rearrangement links TRBV5-4 to TRBJ1-1; TRBD1 is a possible D gene (6 bases). Germline lookup yields CDR1 SGHNT and CDR2 YYREEE (reference sequence). The ends were cut back, 3 bases at V and 1 base at J, with 13 bases in the middle. This CDR3 comprises 15 residues. The CDR3 here is CASSYLGARNTEAFF. Here the CDR3 DNA reads TGTGCCAGCAGCTACCTGGGGGCTCGGAACACTGAAGCTTTCTTT.

CDR3 bases: TGCAGTGCCCCAGGGGCTGTAGAGCAGTTCTTC. It yields the protein CSAPGAVEQFF. The gene calls are TRBV20-1 and TRBJ2-1; a possible D gene is TRBD1 (6 bases). Trimming removed 6 bases at V and 10 bases at J, with 13 bases between. The CDR3 is 11 residues long. Germline V gene data show CDR1 as DFQATT and CDR2 as SNEGSKA (reference sequence).

This chain joins TRBV28 and TRBJ2-4; 7 nucleotides align to TRBD1. The CDR3 is 15 amino acids. V lost 7 bases and J lost 1; bases outside the gene matches: 7. CDR1 is MDHEN, CDR2 SYDVKM, per germline. The CDR3 loop reads CASTNRGLAKNIQYF. CDR3 DNA: TGTGCCAGCACTAACAGGGGCCTTGCCAAAAACATTCAGTACTTC.

The chain combines TRBV5-8 with TRBJ1-1; weak D call: TRBD1 (5 bases). Germline V lookup: CDR1 SGHTS, CDR2 YDEGEE. The V end lost 0 bases, the J end lost 10 bases, and 19 bases lay between the germline ends. The CDR3 totals 15 residues. This CDR3 is CASSLGGRVGVGAFF. The CDR3 DNA reads TGTGCCAGCAGCTTGGGTGGCAGGGTCGGAGTTGGAGCTTTCTTT.

The chain uses TRBV5-1 and TRBJ1-2; TRBD1 is a possible D gene (5 bases). Germline V gene data show CDR1 as SGHRS and CDR2 as YFSETQ. This CDR3 has 12 amino acids. The V gene lost 4 bases and the J gene lost 5 bases, with 9 bases spanning the gap. CDR3 sequence: CASSASGYGYTF. CDR3 bases: TGCGCCAGCAGCGCTTCAGGGTATGGCTACACCTTC.

The chain links TRBV11-2 to TRBJ1-4; D is possibly TRBD1 (6 bases). The germline V and J ends were trimmed by 3 bases and 10 bases, with 15 bases remaining between them. Germline lookup yields CDR1 SGHAT and CDR2 FQNNGV. CDR3 size: 14 residues. This CDR3 reads CASSLIQGAGKLFF. CDR3 sequence (DNA): TGTGCCAGCAGCTTGATACAGGGTGCGGGAAAACTGTTTTTT.

The rearrangement uses TRBV6-2 or TRBV6-3 and TRBJ2-2; TRBD2 might be the D (5 bases). The CDR3 has 15 amino acids. Germline V CDR1 and CDR2: MNHEY, SVGEGT. The V gene lost 4 bases and the J gene lost 0 bases, with 9 bases spanning the gap. This CDR3 is CASSSSPPNTGELFF. The CDR3 DNA reads TGTGCCAGCAGTTCTAGCCCTCCGAACACCGGGGAGCTGTTTTTT.

The chain combines TRBV3-1 (or the pseudogene TRBV3-2) with TRBJ2-1; D remains ambiguous. Germline CDR1 is LGHDT and CDR2 is YNNKEL (reference sequence). The CDR3 covers 12 residues. Trimming removed 1 base from V and 7 bases from J, with 5 bases in between. The DNA for the CDR3 is TGTGCCAGCAGCCAAGTTGAGAATGAGCAGTTCTTC. Encoded protein: CASSQVENEQFF.

This clone was detected only once. The gene calls are TRBV2 and TRBJ2-3; possibly TRBD2 for D (6 bases). V was trimmed by 0 bases and J by 4 bases, leaving 11 bases between them. The CDR3 sequence is 15 residues long. Germline V gives CDR1 SNHLY, CDR2 FYNNEI. The DNA for the CDR3 is TGTGCCAGCAGTGAAGCCCTACTAGCAGCAGATACGCAGTATTTT. Translated: CASSEALLAADTQYF.

V usage is TRBV30 and J usage is TRBJ2-3; D possibly corresponds to TRBD1 (6 bases). The V gene lost 0 bases and the J gene lost 4 bases, with 20 bases spanning the gap. The germline CDR1 and CDR2 sequences are GTSNPN and SVGIG (reference sequence). This CDR3 is built from 17 residues. Here the CDR3 reads CAWSVGVRGWVADTQYF. CDR3 nucleotides: TGTGCCTGGAGTGTCGGGGTCAGGGGATGGGTAGCAGATACGCAGTATTTT.

The chain has TRBV2 and TRBJ2-7; 10 bases are shared with TRBD2. V gave up 6 bases and J gave up 3 bases; unmatched junction bases: 5. This CDR3 is 14 amino acids long. Germline values: CDR1 SNHLY, CDR2 FYNNEI. CDR3 sequence: CASSTTSGIYEQYF. The CDR3 DNA sequence: TGTGCCAGCAGCACAACTAGCGGGATCTACGAGCAGTACTTC. Full variable domain (outside the CDR3, taken from reference TRBV2 and TRBJ2-7): EPEVTQTPSHQVTQMGQEVILRCVPISNHLYFYWYRQILGQKVEFLVSFYNNEISEKSEIFDDQFSVERPDGSNFTLKIRSTKLEDSAMYFCASSTTSGIYEQYFGPGTRLTVT.

This clone was seen repeatedly, ten times or more. The chain joins TRBV3-1 (or the pseudogene TRBV3-2) to TRBJ2-2; maybe TRBD1 (6 bases). CDR1 LGHDT and CDR2 YNNKEL come from the germline V gene (reference sequence). The V gene lost 6 bases and the J gene lost 6 bases, with 14 bases spanning the gap. The CDR3 runs 14 residues. CDR3 in DNA: TGTGCCAGCAGTCTCCAGGGGATACCCGGGGAGCTGTTTTTT. It codes for CASSLQGIPGELFF.

This sequence joins TRBV5-1 and TRBJ2-7; TRBD1 matches 9 bases. The CDR3 loop spans 16 amino acids. The V and J ends lost 0 bases and 5 bases, in that order; junction bases with no gene match: 9. Germline V gives CDR1 SGHRS, CDR2 YFSETQ. Here the CDR3 reads CASSLDGQGSLHEQYF. CDR3 bases: TGCGCCAGCAGCTTGGATGGACAGGGGAGTTTACACGAGCAGTACTTC. The full variable domain, its missing parts supplied by reference TRBV5-1 and TRBJ2-7, is KAGVTQTPRYLIKTRGQQVTLSCSPISGHRSVSWYQQTPGQGLQFLFEYFSETQRNKGNFPGRFSGRQFSNSRSEMNVSTLELGDSALYLCASSLDGQGSLHEQYFGPGTRLTVT.

The chain is built from TRBV29-1 and TRBJ1-4, with D unresolved. Germline values: CDR1 SQVTM, CDR2 ANQGSEA. The CDR3 length is 12 residues. V gave up 4 bases and J gave up 8 bases, with 11 bases separating them. CDR3 DNA: TGCAGCGTTGGGAGTTTCCGAGAAAAACTGTTTTTT. The encoded protein is CSVGSFREKLFF.

The chain recombines TRBV5-1 with TRBJ2-2; TRBD1 matches at 8 bases. This CDR3 has 12 amino acids. In germline, CDR1 is SGHRS, CDR2 YFSETQ. J lost 6 bases, V lost 9 bases, and 4 bases had no gene match. The CDR3 bases are TGCGCCACAGGACAGGGACCCGGGGAGCTGTTTTTT. Translated: CATGQGPGELFF.

This clone was detected only a few times. The chain couples TRBV7-8 to TRBJ1-5; 7 bases map to TRBD1. CDR1 is SGHVS, CDR2 FQNEAQ, per germline. V lost 5 bases to trimming and J lost 2 bases; unmatched junction nucleotides: 3. This CDR3 is built from 14 residues. The CDR3 bases are TGTGCCAGCAGCCGCGGGACAGGCAATCAGCCCCAGCATTTT. Translation: CASSRGTGNQPQHF.

This chain uses TRBV5-1 with TRBJ2-5; TRBD1 aligns across 7 bases. The germline CDR1 and CDR2 sequences are SGHRS and YFSETQ. Trimming took 2 bases from V and 1 from J; bases not matched to a gene: 8. This CDR3 spans 16 amino acids. CDR3 bases: TGCGCCAGCAGCTTTTCGAGACAGGGCCTCCAAGAGACCCAGTACTTC. Encoded protein: CASSFSRQGLQETQYF.

A word on this clone: At one of its ends the junction is not consistent with the germline gene, which may arise from a read error. The chain joins TRBV19 to TRBJ2-2, with 7 bases that match TRBD2. The CDR3 length is 21 residues. From germline, CDR1 is LNHDA and CDR2 SQIVND (reference sequence). The DNA for the CDR3 is TGTGCCAGTAGTATAGATCGCTTAGGAACAGAACCCGGGGGGAACGCCGGGGAGCTGTTTTTT. It is translated as CASSIDRLGTEPGGNAGELFF.

The chain has TRBV5-1 and TRBJ2-3; 8 bases agree with TRBD2. The CDR3 has 16 residues. Germline CDR1 SGHRS, CDR2 YFSETQ. V lost 0 bases to trimming and J lost 5 bases; unmatched junction nucleotides: 8. For the CDR3, the DNA is TGCGCCAGCAGCTTGGCTACGGGGGGGCTTCTAGATACGCAGTATTTT. Its translation: CASSLATGGLLDTQYF.

The chain uses TRBV6-5 and TRBJ1-6; D is possibly TRBD1 (5 bases). The V end lost 5 bases, the J end lost 10 bases, and 15 bases lay between the germline ends. In germline, CDR1 is MNHEY, CDR2 SVGAGI. The CDR3 runs to 14 residues. The DNA for the CDR3 is TGTGCCAGCAGTATCAGGCCGGAGGGGTCACCCCTCCACTTT. Residues: CASSIRPEGSPLHF.

This clone was picked up a small number of times. The sample has other DNA sequences that encode this CDR3 too. The chain links TRBV7-3 to TRBJ2-1; D gene uncertain. The CDR3 is 15 amino acids. The V gene lost 1 base and the J gene lost 0 bases, with 7 bases spanning the gap. Germline V gene sequence: CDR1 SGHTA, CDR2 FQGTGA. The CDR3 reads CASSLNSNSYNEQFF. DNA for the CDR3: TGTGCCAGCAGCTTAAACAGTAACTCCTACAATGAGCAGTTCTTC.

Remarks on this clone: At the DNA level, this CDR3 is encoded by other sequences in the same sample as well. The chain couples TRBV7-3 to TRBJ2-3, with a possible D match to TRBD1 (6 bases). The CDR3 has 14 amino acids. Trimming took off 3 bases at V and 2 bases at J, with 9 bases between the two ends. Germline assignment: CDR1 SGHTA and CDR2 FQGTGA. Here the CDR3 reads CASSLRGSTDTQYF. For the CDR3, the DNA is TGTGCCAGCAGCTTGAGGGGGTCCACAGATACGCAGTATTTT.

V and J are TRBV27 and TRBJ2-7, with 11 bases identical to TRBD2. The CDR3 is 16 residues long. The ends lost 5 bases at V and 4 bases at J; junction bases unmatched: 10. Germline V gene sequence: CDR1 MNHEY, CDR2 SMNVEV (reference sequence). The CDR3 sequence: CASSLRTSGPGYEQYF. The CDR3 DNA is TGTGCCAGCAGTCTCCGGACTAGCGGGCCGGGGTACGAGCAGTACTTC.